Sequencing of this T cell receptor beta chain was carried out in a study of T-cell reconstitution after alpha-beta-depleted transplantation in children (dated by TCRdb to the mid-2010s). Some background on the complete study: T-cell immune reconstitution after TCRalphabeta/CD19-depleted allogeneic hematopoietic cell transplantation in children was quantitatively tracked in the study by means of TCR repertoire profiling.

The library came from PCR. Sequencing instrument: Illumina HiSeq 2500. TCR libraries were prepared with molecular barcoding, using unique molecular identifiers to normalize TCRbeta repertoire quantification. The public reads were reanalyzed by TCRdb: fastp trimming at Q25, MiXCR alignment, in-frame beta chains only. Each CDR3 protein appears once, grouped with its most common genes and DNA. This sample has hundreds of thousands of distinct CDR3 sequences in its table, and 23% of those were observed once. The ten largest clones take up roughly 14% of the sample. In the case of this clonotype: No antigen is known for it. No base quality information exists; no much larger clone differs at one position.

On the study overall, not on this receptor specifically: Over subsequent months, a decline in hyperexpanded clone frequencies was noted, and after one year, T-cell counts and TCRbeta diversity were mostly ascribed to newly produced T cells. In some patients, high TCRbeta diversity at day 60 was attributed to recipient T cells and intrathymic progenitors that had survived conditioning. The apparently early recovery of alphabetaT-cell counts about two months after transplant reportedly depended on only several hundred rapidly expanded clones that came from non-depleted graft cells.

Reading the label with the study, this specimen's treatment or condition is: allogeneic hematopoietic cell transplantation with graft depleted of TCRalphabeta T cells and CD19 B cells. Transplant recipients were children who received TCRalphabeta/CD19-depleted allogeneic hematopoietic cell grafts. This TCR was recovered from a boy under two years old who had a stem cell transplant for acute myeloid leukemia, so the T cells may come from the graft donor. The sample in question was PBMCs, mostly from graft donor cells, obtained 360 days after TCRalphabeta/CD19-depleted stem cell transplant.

CDR3 region: CSARDRRGHTGELFF. The bases read TGCAGTGCTAGAGATCGACGGGGGCACACCGGGGAGCTGTTTTTT. The rearrangement joined TRBV20-1 to TRBJ2-2; the D segment is perhaps TRBD1 or TRBD2, each sharing 6 matched bases. The CDR3 has 15 amino acids, counting the end cysteine and phenylalanine. Of all the DNA, just the CDR3 is kept, 45 bases in frame from base 1. The CDR1 and CDR2 encoded by the germline V gene (reference sequence) are DFQATT and SNEGSKA. The trim is 0 bases for V and 3 bases for J, with a gap of 11 bases between the germline ends.